The TCR beta chain under discussion was sequenced for a study of a mutant IDH1 vaccine in newly diagnosed glioma. Study-level background: Earlier care involved radiotherapy, temozolomide, or both, and the majority received both.

This clone was observed a few times. Measured with immunoSEQ multiplex PCR; TCRdb has only the in-frame clones, and not every one. The table includes roughly 41,000 clones, 60% to 80% detected once. Between the trimmed V and J ends, which lost 1 base and 0 bases, there was a span of 6 bases. Germline CDR1 SGHVS, CDR2 FNYEAQ. This CDR3 region has 14 residues. The time point is: baseline, week 1 (first vaccination visit). Treatment here: pre-vaccination baseline after standard-of-care therapy. Newly diagnosed WHO grade 3 or 4 IDH1-mutant, ATRX-lost astrocytomas were identified in the donors. The material sequenced was PBMCs, taken from a glioma patient treated with radiotherapy, temozolomide or both. The V call is TRBV7-6, the J call TRBJ1-2; tentative D call: TRBD1 (6 bases). The source of this sequence is a man between 40 and 49 years old with glioma. Some clones in this sample may be carry-over from other donors' samples. CDR3 sequence: CASSLGQANYGYTF. The CDR3 coding sequence is TGTGCCAGCAGCTTAGGACAGGCTAACTATGGCTACACCTTC.